Reported below is one TCR beta chain. Its antigen is not known. The length of the CDR3 is 12 residues. V was cut by 2 bases and J by 6 bases, with 8 bases left in between. Germline-derived CDR1 and CDR2 are ENHRY and SYGVKD. TCRdb ran MiXCR on the reads and lists one entry per CDR3 protein. The sample lists about 480,000 distinct CDR3 sequences; about 33% were seen once. This sample was included in a study of T cell repertoires in cytomegalovirus infection. On the study more broadly: Used in the study were CMV epitopes, some recently identified and HLA-C-restricted, others well-studied and HLA-B-restricted.

Study-level results: There were HLA-C-restricted CMV-specific TCR beta clonotypes dominating the ex vivo response.

This TCR came from a human donor in good health (CMV status not recorded). Some clones in this sample may be carry-over from other donors' samples. The genes are TRBV10-3 and TRBJ2-7; D uncertain. Sample: cultured PBMCs, taken from culture after CMV antigen stimulation. This CDR3 reads CAISEAFPEQYF. Written as DNA, the CDR3 is TGTGCCATCAGTGAGGCCTTCCCCGAGCAGTACTTC.